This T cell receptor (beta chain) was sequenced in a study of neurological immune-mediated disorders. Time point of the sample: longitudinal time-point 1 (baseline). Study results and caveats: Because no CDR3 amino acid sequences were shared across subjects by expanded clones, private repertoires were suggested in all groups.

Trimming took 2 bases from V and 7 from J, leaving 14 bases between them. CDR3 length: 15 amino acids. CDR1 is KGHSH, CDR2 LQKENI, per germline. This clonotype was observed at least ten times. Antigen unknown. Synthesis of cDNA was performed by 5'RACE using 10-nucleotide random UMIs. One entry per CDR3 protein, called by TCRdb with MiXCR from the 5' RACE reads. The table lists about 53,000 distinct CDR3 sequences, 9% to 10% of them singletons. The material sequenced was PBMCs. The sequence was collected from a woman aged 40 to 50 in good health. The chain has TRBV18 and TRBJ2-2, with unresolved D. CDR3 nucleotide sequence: TGTGCCAGCTCACCAGGAATTCAAGAGGTCGGGGAGCTGTTTTTT. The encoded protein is CASSPGIQEVGELFF.